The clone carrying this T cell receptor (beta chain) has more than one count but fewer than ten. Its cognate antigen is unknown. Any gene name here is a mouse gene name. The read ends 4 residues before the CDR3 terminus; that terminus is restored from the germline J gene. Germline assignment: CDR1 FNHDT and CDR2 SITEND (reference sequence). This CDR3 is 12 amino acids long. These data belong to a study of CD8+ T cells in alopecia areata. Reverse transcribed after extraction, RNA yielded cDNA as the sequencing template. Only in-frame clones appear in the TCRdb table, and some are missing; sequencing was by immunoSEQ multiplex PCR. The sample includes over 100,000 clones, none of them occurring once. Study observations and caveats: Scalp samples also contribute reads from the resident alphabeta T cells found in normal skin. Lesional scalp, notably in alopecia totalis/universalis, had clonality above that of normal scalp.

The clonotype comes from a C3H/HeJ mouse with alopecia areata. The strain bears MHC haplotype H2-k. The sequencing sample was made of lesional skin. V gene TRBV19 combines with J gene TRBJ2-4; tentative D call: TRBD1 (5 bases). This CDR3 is CASSINRNTLYF. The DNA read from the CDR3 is TGTGCCAGCAGTATTAACAGGAAC.